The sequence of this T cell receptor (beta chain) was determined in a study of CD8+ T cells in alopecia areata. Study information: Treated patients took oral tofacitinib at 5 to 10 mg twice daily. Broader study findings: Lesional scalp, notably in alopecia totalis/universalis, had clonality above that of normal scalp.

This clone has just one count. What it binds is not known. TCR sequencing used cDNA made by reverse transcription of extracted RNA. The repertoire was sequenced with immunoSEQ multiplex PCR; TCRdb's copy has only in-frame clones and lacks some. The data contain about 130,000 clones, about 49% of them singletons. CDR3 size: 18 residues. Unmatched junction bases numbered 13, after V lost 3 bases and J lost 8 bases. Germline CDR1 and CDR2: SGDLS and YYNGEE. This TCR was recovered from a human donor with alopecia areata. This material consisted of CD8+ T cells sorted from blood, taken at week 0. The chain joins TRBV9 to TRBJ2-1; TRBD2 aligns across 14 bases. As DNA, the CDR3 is TGTGCCAGCAGCGCCCCCGGTCCGGGACTAGCGGGGGACCATGAGCAGTTCTTC. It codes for CASSAPGPGLAGDHEQFF.